A single sample is the source of the 21 T cell receptor beta chains below, sequenced in a study of blood T cell repertoires in COVID-19. Assay used: immunoSEQ multiplex PCR; TCRdb lists only in-frame clones, some missing. The sample contains roughly 200,000 clones, about 86% of which appear only once. What was sequenced was peripheral blood. The receptor set was obtained from a man aged 55 to 70 who had recovered from COVID-19.

The chain uses TRBV7-6 and TRBJ1-6; the match to TRBD1 covers 9 bases. Per germline, CDR1 SGHVS and CDR2 FNYEAQ. The CDR3 has 15 amino acids. V trimming: 2 bases; J trimming: 6 bases; junction bases outside the gene matches: 2. CDR3 sequence reads: CASSLMDRGNSPLHF. CDR3 DNA sequence: TGTGCCAGCAGCTTAATGGACAGGGGTAATTCACCCCTCCACTTT.

This chain's CDR3 is CASRASGASTDTQYF. The CDR3 bases are TGCGCCAGCAGGGCTAGCGGGGCTAGCACAGATACGCAGTATTTT. The gene calls are TRBV5-1 and TRBJ2-3; TRBD2 agrees at 9 bases. J lost 0 bases, V lost 5 bases, and 4 bases had no gene match. Germline V gene data show CDR1 as SGHRS and CDR2 as YFSETQ. The CDR3 is 15 amino acids. The full variable domain, its missing parts supplied by reference TRBV5-1 and TRBJ2-3, is KAGVTQTPRYLIKTRGQQVTLSCSPISGHRSVSWYQQTPGQGLQFLFEYFSETQRNKGNFPGRFSGRQFSNSRSEMNVSTLELGDSALYLCASRASGASTDTQYFGPGTRLTVL.

The V gene is TRBV28, the J gene TRBJ2-7, with D perhaps matching TRBD2 (5 bases). The CDR3 has 13 residues. Germline V gene data show CDR1 as MDHEN and CDR2 as SYDVKM. V lost 6 bases and J lost 1, with 10 bases in between. CDR3: CASRSGFSYEQYF. As DNA, the CDR3 is TGTGCCAGCAGATCGGGATTTTCCTACGAGCAGTACTTC.

The chain uses TRBV2 and TRBJ1-5; TRBD1 aligns across 9 bases. J was trimmed by 4 bases and V by 6 bases; bases with no gene match: 7. The CDR3 covers 15 residues. The germline V gene has CDR1 SNHLY and CDR2 FYNNEI. DNA for the CDR3: TGTGCCAGCAGAGCACAGGGGGCGGTGAATCAGCCCCAGCATTTT. Translated: CASRAQGAVNQPQHF.

V is TRBV15 and J is TRBJ2-1; TRBD2 matches at 10 bases. The CDR3 is made up of 14 amino acids. V was clipped by 5 bases and J by 4 bases; unmatched bases: 2. Germline CDR1 is LNHNV and CDR2 is YYDKDF (reference sequence). This CDR3 is CATSPTSGYNEQFF. The CDR3 DNA reads TGTGCCACCAGCCCGACTAGCGGGTACAATGAGCAGTTCTTC.

The V call is TRBV5-5, the J call TRBJ2-1; possible D gene TRBD2, 6 bases. In germline, CDR1 is SGHKS, CDR2 YYEKEE (reference sequence). Trimming removed 4 bases from V and 11 bases from J, with 13 bases in between. The CDR3 sequence is 12 residues long. The CDR3 DNA sequence: TGTGCCAGCAGCAAGATAAGCGGGCAGCAGTTCTTC. Encoded protein: CASSKISGQQFF.

The genes are TRBV5-1 and TRBJ2-6; 7 nucleotides match TRBD1. CDR1 SGHRS and CDR2 YFSETQ come from the germline V gene. Trimming removed 0 bases from V and 0 bases from J; junction bases left unmatched: 18. The CDR3 covers 22 residues. In DNA form, the CDR3 reads TGCGCCAGCAGCTTGGCCTGGGACAGCCGCTACAACTTACGCTCTGGGGCCAACGTCCTGACTTTC. It encodes CASSLAWDSRYNLRSGANVLTF.

The chain recombines TRBV18 with TRBJ2-7; weak D call: TRBD2 (6 bases). Germline lookup yields CDR1 KGHSH and CDR2 LQKENI. This CDR3 has 15 amino acids. V lost 0 bases, J lost 6 bases, and 15 bases lay in between. The DNA for the CDR3 is TGTGCCAGCTCACCACCGAATGGGAGGAACGGCGAGCAGTACTTC. Residues: CASSPPNGRNGEQYF.

On this clone itself: An end of the junction does not agree with germline; a read error may underlie this. The rearrangement joins TRBV27 to TRBJ2-3, with TRBD2 identical over 7 bases. The CDR3 length is 14 residues. Looked up from germline, CDR1 is MNHEY and CDR2 is SMNVEV (reference sequence). This chain's CDR3 is CAGRQQRDTDTQYF. CDR3 bases: TGTGCCGGCAGACAACAGCGGGACACAGATACGCAGTATTTT.

This chain joins TRBV2 and TRBJ1-4; 8 positions match TRBD1. Germline CDR1 reads SNHLY; CDR2 reads FYNNEI. CDR3 length: 17 amino acids. J was trimmed by 0 bases and V by 6 bases; bases with no gene match: 9. CDR3 protein: CASRPGGQSSTNEKLFF. For the CDR3, the DNA is TGTGCCAGCAGGCCAGGGGGCCAGAGTTCAACTAATGAAAAACTGTTTTTT.

This clone is a singleton in its sample. CDR3 loop: CASYPTDRGSHGYTF. CDR3 nucleotide sequence: TGTGCCAGTTACCCCACGGACAGGGGATCACATGGCTACACCTTC. The rearrangement joins TRBV19 to TRBJ1-2, with TRBD1 identical over 9 bases. The V segment lost 8 bases and the J segment 6 bases; nucleotides outside the gene matches: 13. The CDR3 is 15 amino acids. CDR1 and CDR2 (germline): LNHDA, SQIVND (reference sequence).

The chain joins TRBV5-4 to TRBJ2-5, with TRBD2 matching over 8 bases. The V and J ends lost 4 bases and 6 bases, in that order; junction bases with no gene match: 8. The germline V gene encodes CDR1 SGHNT and CDR2 YYREEE (reference sequence). The CDR3 covers 14 residues. As DNA, the CDR3 is TGTGCCAGCAGCGTACCGGGACTAGGCAAGACCCAGTACTTC. It codes for CASSVPGLGKTQYF.

The chain joins TRBV5-4 to TRBJ1-1; 9 nucleotides align to TRBD1. J was trimmed by 5 bases and V by 0 bases; bases with no gene match: 14. CDR1 SGHNT and CDR2 YYREEE come from the germline V gene (reference sequence). CDR3 length: 18 amino acids. CDR3 nucleotides: TGTGCCAGCAGCTTGGACGTAGACAGGGGGGCAGTGGGGACTGAAGCTTTCTTT. Its translation is CASSLDVDRGAVGTEAFF.

With respect to this clone: Within the sample, other DNA sequences also encode this same CDR3. This chain uses TRBV7-9 with TRBJ2-7; possible D gene TRBD2, 6 bases. The CDR3 is 14 amino acids. CDR1 and CDR2 (germline): SEHNR, FQNEAQ (reference sequence). V dropped 5 bases and J dropped 5 bases, with 16 bases sitting between them. The CDR3 sequence is CASSPRTGVNEQYF. The CDR3 region has the DNA TGTGCCAGCAGCCCGCGGACGGGGGTAAACGAGCAGTACTTC.

The rearrangement uses TRBV6-4 and TRBJ1-2, with 7 bases aligning to TRBD1. Germline V gene lookup returns CDR1 MRHNA and CDR2 SNTAGT. V dropped 6 bases and J dropped 2; count of bases not matched to a gene: 12. CDR3 size: 16 residues. The CDR3 DNA is TGTGCCAGCAGCCTCGGGTGGGACAGTCCGAACTATGGCTACACCTTC. This translates into CASSLGWDSPNYGYTF.

The chain is built from TRBV28 and TRBJ2-7, with TRBD2 matching over 10 bases. Germline lookup yields CDR1 MDHEN and CDR2 SYDVKM. The CDR3 runs 13 residues. Germline trimming cut 6 bases from V and 2 bases from J; bases unmatched to any gene: 1. CDR3 DNA sequence: TGTGCCAGCAGGGGGACTAGCGCCTACGAGCAGTACTTC. It specifies CASRGTSAYEQYF.

This chain joins TRBV29-1 and TRBJ2-5, with D perhaps matching TRBD1 (5 bases). The V gene's germline CDR1 is SQVTM and CDR2 ANQGSEA. The ends were cut back, 6 bases at V and 5 bases at J, with 16 bases in the middle. This CDR3 contains 13 residues. CDR3 in amino acids: CSVLTQGPETQYF. The DNA for the CDR3 is TGCAGCGTGTTAACTCAGGGCCCGGAGACCCAGTACTTC.

V and J are TRBV7-2 and TRBJ2-3; no clear D. Trimming left V 3 bases short and J 0 bases short, with 13 bases between. The V gene's germline CDR1 is SGHTA and CDR2 FQGNSA. The CDR3 contains 16 residues. This chain's CDR3 is CASSFTIVPSTDTQYF. DNA of the CDR3: TGTGCCAGCAGCTTTACTATCGTTCCTAGCACAGATACGCAGTATTTT.

This clone came up once. For the CDR3, the DNA is TGTGCCAGTAGGCCGATAGTAGGGGCAGTAATTACAACGAACACCGGGGAGCTGTTTTTT. Protein: CASRPIVGAVITTNTGELFF. The V gene is TRBV19, the J gene TRBJ2-2; D may be TRBD1 (5 bases). CDR3 length: 20 amino acids. With 6 bases removed from V and 0 bases from J, the gap between germline ends came to 26 bases. Germline V gives CDR1 LNHDA, CDR2 SQIVND (reference sequence). The variable domain in full, completed from reference TRBV19 and TRBJ2-2, reads DGGITQSPKYLFRKEGQNVTLSCEQNLNHDAMYWYRQDPGQGLRLIYYSQIVNDFQKGDIAEGYSVSREKKESFPLTVTSAQKNPTAFYLCASRPIVGAVITTNTGELFFGEGSRLTVL.

The V gene is TRBV5-4, the J gene TRBJ2-3, with TRBD1 matching over 7 bases. In germline, CDR1 is SGHNT, CDR2 YYREEE (reference sequence). The CDR3 has 16 residues. V shed 0 bases, J shed 4 bases, and the junction held 8 bases outside the gene matches. The CDR3 DNA reads as TGTGCCAGCAGCTTGGGCACAGGGGTGAGTCCAGATACGCAGTATTTT. Its translation: CASSLGTGVSPDTQYF. Drawing the rest from reference TRBV5-4 and TRBJ2-3, the complete variable domain is ETGVTQSPTHLIKTRGQQVTLRCSSQSGHNTVSWYQQALGQGPQFIFQYYREEENGRGNFPPRFSGLQFPNYSSELNVNALELDDSALYLCASSLGTGVSPDTQYFGPGTRLTVL.

The chain links TRBV7-9 to TRBJ2-1; 7 nucleotides match TRBD2. Unmatched junction bases numbered 7, after V lost 5 bases and J lost 3 bases. The CDR3 is 15 amino acids. CDR1 and CDR2 from the germline V gene are SEHNR and FQNEAQ (reference sequence). The CDR3 nucleotides read TGTGCCAGCAGCGGAGGGGAGGGCAGCTACAATGAGCAGTTCTTC. It yields the protein CASSGGEGSYNEQFF.